The next 8 T cell receptor beta chains were all read from a single sample in a study of blood T cell repertoires in COVID-19. Data came from immunoSEQ multiplex PCR; TCRdb stores just in-frame clones and leaves some out. The profile shows some 430,000 clones, roughly 88% of them singletons. Sequencing was carried out using PBMCs or T cells enriched from blood (not recorded which). These receptors all stem from a man between 18 and 29 years old who had recovered from COVID-19.

The chain couples TRBV3-1 (or the pseudogene TRBV3-2) to TRBJ1-3; 8 bases match TRBD1. V lost 5 bases to trimming and J lost 0 bases; unmatched junction nucleotides: 0. Germline assignment: CDR1 LGHDT and CDR2 YNNKEL (reference sequence). The CDR3 loop spans 14 amino acids. The CDR3 coding sequence is TGTGCCAGCAGCGACAGGGGCTCTGGAAACACCATATATTTT. Its translation is CASSDRGSGNTIYF.

J is TRBJ1-1 and V is TRBV30; TRBD1 aligns across 7 bases. Germline V lookup: CDR1 GTSNPN, CDR2 SVGIG (reference sequence). V shed 0 bases and J 4 bases; nucleotides not matched to a gene: 5. This CDR3 comprises 14 residues. CDR3 bases: TGTGCCTGGAGTGTGGACAGGCGGATCACTGAAGCTTTCTTT. Amino acids: CAWSVDRRITEAFF.

By proportion, this clone is medium-sized (0.01 to 0.1%). The V gene is TRBV11-3, the J gene TRBJ2-1; 12 bases agree with TRBD2. There are 20 residues in the CDR3. Germline-derived CDR1 and CDR2 are SGHNT and YENEEA. Unmatched junction bases numbered 13, after V lost 1 base and J lost 3 bases. In DNA form, the CDR3 reads TGTGCCAGCAGCTTAGGTGGTTCGCTAGCGGGAGGGCCTGTCTACAATGAGCAGTTCTTC. As protein: CASSLGGSLAGGPVYNEQFF.

The chain links TRBV5-8 to TRBJ2-3, with D tentatively TRBD2 (6 bases). This CDR3 region has 16 residues. V lost 2 bases and J 2 bases, leaving 15 bases between the germline ends. The V gene's germline CDR1 is SGHTS and CDR2 YDEGEE. The CDR3 nucleotides read TGTGCCAGCAGCTTTCCCGGGACTCCTACCACAGATACGCAGTATTTT. Translating gives CASSFPGTPTTDTQYF.

The chain couples TRBV30 to TRBJ2-1; D perhaps matches TRBD2 (5 bases). V was shortened by 1 base and J by 5 bases, with 18 bases between the two germline ends. The CDR3 runs to 16 residues. The germline V gene has CDR1 GTSNPN and CDR2 SVGIG (reference sequence). CDR3 sequence: CAWSAPLDWENNEQFF. CDR3 nucleotides: TGTGCCTGGAGTGCACCATTGGACTGGGAAAACAATGAGCAGTTCTTC.

This chain connects TRBV19 to TRBJ1-5; 7 bases are shared with TRBD1. Looked up from germline, CDR1 is LNHDA and CDR2 is SQIVND (reference sequence). The CDR3 covers 16 residues. Trimming removed 9 bases from V and 4 bases from J; junction bases left unmatched: 15. CDR3 DNA: TGTGCCAGCGGGGAGACAGGGAGTATTATTAATCAGCCCCAGCATTTT. Residues: CASGETGSIINQPQHF.

The chain carries TRBV4-1 and TRBJ1-1; 7 bases align to TRBD1. Germline CDR1 MGHRA, CDR2 YSYEKL. V gave up 2 bases and J gave up 5 bases; unmatched junction bases: 5. The CDR3 covers 14 residues. The CDR3, as DNA: TGCGCCAGCAGCCAATACAGGGGATATACTGAAGCTTTCTTT. Encoded protein: CASSQYRGYTEAFF.

The chain carries TRBV5-1 and TRBJ2-1, with a possible D match to TRBD2 (7 bases). The CDR3 spans 13 residues. Trimming left V 0 bases short and J 9 bases short, with 10 bases between. Germline loops: CDR1 SGHRS, CDR2 YFSETQ. The CDR3 DNA reads as TGCGCCAGCAGCTTGGCCGGGGGGCGTGAGCAGTTCTTC. Translation gives CASSLAGGREQFF.